This TCR beta chain was profiled in a study of blood T cell repertoires in COVID-19. Original handling: Estimates of nucleated cell counts were drawn from the amplification of reference gene primers. The method was immunoSEQ multiplex PCR; TCRdb's version includes in-frame clones alone and lacks a portion of them. Clone size and V and J calls were adopted from that table, with D and trimming inferred from the DNA. The sample contains approximately 140,000 clones, roughly 80% of which appear only once. Trimming cost V 0 bases and J 3 bases, with 14 bases left between them. CDR3 length: 16 residues. Germline V gives CDR1 MNHEY, CDR2 SMNVEV (reference sequence).

This chain joins TRBV27 and TRBJ1-1; unclear D gene. This TCR came from a human donor with acute or convalescent COVID-19. The donor label of this sample is uncertain. The sample comprised peripheral blood. The CDR3 spells CASSLSFGSRDTEAFF. CDR3 nucleotides: TGTGCCAGCAGTTTATCCTTCGGTAGCCGAGACACTGAAGCTTTCTTT.